The text below deals with one T cell receptor (beta chain). Its specific antigen is unknown. No base quality values were provided; no much bigger clone lies one nucleotide off. The sample's treatment or condition label, decoded: live attenuated yellow fever vaccine strain. At each blood-draw timepoint, two biological replicates of bulk PBMCs were collected. A standard Ficoll-Paque protocol was used to isolate PBMCs from peripheral blood. RNA was extracted with TriZol from bulk PBMCs, CD4 and CD8 fractions, and dextramer-positive and dextramer-negative fractions. The data derive from a study of T cells after yellow fever vaccination (dated 2019 in TCRdb). Study-level background: Libraries from fractions with low cell numbers were prepared with the SMART-Seq v4 Ultra Low Input RNA kit. Bulk TCR alpha and beta repertoires were sequenced longitudinally to track T-cell clones before and after primary and booster YFV17D yellow fever vaccination. Two healthy male donors made up the cohort, one aged 18 to 30 years and the other aged 30 to 39 years. Blood was collected at multiple timepoints before and after primary and secondary immunization, and bulk PBMC replicates and cell subsets were isolated.

V is clipped by 0 bases and J by 1 base, and the sequence between their germline boundaries is 7 bases long. In the germline V gene, CDR1 corresponds to SGDLS and CDR2 to YYNGEE. Taken from cysteine to phenylalanine, the CDR3 has 14 residues. This entry keeps only the CDR3 DNA: 42 bases, framed from base 1. TCRdb records Illumina NovaSeq 6000 as the sequencer. TCR cDNA was synthesized by 5'RACE template switching, through which a universal primer site and unique molecular identifiers were introduced. Priming for cDNA synthesis came from both the TCR alpha and TCR beta constant segments. Libraries were amplified in two PCR steps, with sample barcodes and sequencing adapters added in the second step. Sequencing of the libraries was done on either Illumina HiSeq 2500 (2x100 bp) or NovaSeq (2x150 bp). Processing in the source paper ran as follows. Reads were demultiplexed and collapsed into UMI consensus sequences with MIGEC, and V(D)J alignment was performed with MiXCR. Clonotypes responding to the vaccine were identified with edgeR on replicate PBMC samples, with the criteria of FDR below 0.01 and a log2 fold change above 5 up to day 15. Bulk clonotypes were assigned CD4 or CD8 identity according to which sequenced CD4 or CD8 repertoire held them at higher abundance. The raw public data were reprocessed by TCRdb itself: fastp quality trimming at Q25, MiXCR clonotype calling, in-frame beta chains only. Identical CDR3 proteins give one entry, which carries the most common genes and DNA. The V and J calls shown here were made by TCRdb, not taken from the authors' results. Here the sample has hundreds of thousands of distinct CDR3 sequences; about 19% occur a single time. The leading ten clones occupy over 15% of the sample.

The research as a whole found: Computational filtering was needed because FACS-sorted repertoires could contain abundant contaminating clonotypes from the bulk population. Only a couple of donors were included in the study, so the extent to which the findings can be generalized is limited. The secondary T-cell response was weaker than the primary response but faster, peaking on day 5 instead of day 15. A small fraction of clonotypes appeared in both the CD4 and CD8 compartments, likely as a result of convergent recombination. Most clones expanded after primary vaccination (about 95% of CD4 and about 85% of CD8) were re-detected after the booster, suggesting that broad memory maintenance occurred.

This receptor was obtained from a man aged 18 to 30 who received the YFV17D yellow fever vaccine. Specimen: PBMCs, collected before the yellow fever booster vaccination. The sequence links TRBV9 to TRBJ1-1; the D gene is unclear. The bases read TGTGCCAGCAGCGTAGGACCACAGAACACTGAAGCTTTCTTT. Protein translation: CASSVGPQNTEAFF.